Below, 17 T cell receptor beta chains from the same sample are listed, as sequenced in a study of T cells in Graves' hyperthyroidism and ophthalmopathy. The CDR3 regions of TCR beta were amplified from RNA transcripts. HTBI primers were employed in a first-round RT-PCR of the TCR CDR3. TCRdb re-called the multiplex PCR reads with MiXCR, one entry per CDR3 protein. Of about 360,000 distinct CDR3 sequences listed, roughly an eighth were seen once; the top ten hold 9.2%. The sample was blood. The receptors stem from a woman between 18 and 29 years old with Graves' hyperthyroidism.

This clonotype was seen ten or more times. The CDR3 here is CASRTKLMNTEAFF. The CDR3 DNA follows: TGTGCCAGCAGGACTAAACTTATGAACACTGAAGCTTTCTTT. V usage is TRBV2 and J usage is TRBJ1-1; D is uncertain. This CDR3 contains 14 residues. Trimming left V 6 bases short and J 0 bases short, with 11 bases between. Germline CDR1 and CDR2: SNHLY and FYNNEI.

This chain links TRBV10-3 with TRBJ2-7; D not certain. The length of the CDR3 is 11 residues. In germline, CDR1 is ENHRY, CDR2 SYGVKD. Trimming removed 6 bases at V and 4 bases at J, with 7 bases between. In nucleotides, the CDR3 is TGTGCCATCAGCTCTAGTTACGAGCAGTACTTC. Translated: CAISSSYEQYF.

This sequence joins TRBV19 and TRBJ2-1; TRBD2 aligns across 9 bases. Germline assignment: CDR1 LNHDA and CDR2 SQIVND (reference sequence). V trimming: 2 bases; J trimming: 7 bases; junction bases outside the gene matches: 3. CDR3 length equals 14 residues. CDR3 in amino acids: CASSISSGMNEQFF. Here the CDR3 DNA reads TGTGCCAGTAGTATATCTAGCGGGATGAATGAGCAGTTCTTC.

This clonotype was seen a handful of times. This rearrangement joins TRBV7-9 to TRBJ1-2; D unclear. CDR3 length equals 14 residues. Per germline, CDR1 SEHNR and CDR2 FQNEAQ (reference sequence). The V end lost 2 bases, the J end lost 5 bases, and 12 bases lay between the germline ends. CDR3 residues: CASSLIGRRYGYTF. DNA for the CDR3: TGTGCCAGCAGCTTAATCGGGCGTCGGTATGGCTACACCTTC. Combining the CDR3 with reference TRBV7-9 and TRBJ1-2 gives the whole variable domain DTGVSQNPRHKITKRGQNVTFRCDPISEHNRLYWYRQTLGQGPEFLTYFQNEAQLEKSRLLSDRFSAERPKGSFSTLEIQRTEQGDSAMYLCASSLIGRRYGYTFGSGTRLTVV.

Ten or more counts support this clonotype. The chain recombines TRBV28 with TRBJ2-5; D remains unclear. From germline, CDR1 is MDHEN and CDR2 SYDVKM. The length of the CDR3 is 12 residues. V was cut by 5 bases and J by 5 bases, with 9 bases left in between. The CDR3 protein is CASSPQEETQYF. DNA of the CDR3: TGTGCCAGCAGTCCTCAGGAGGAGACCCAGTACTTC. Supplemented by reference TRBV28 and TRBJ2-5, the full variable domain reads DVKVTQSSRYLVKRTGEKVFLECVQDMDHENMFWYRQDPGLGLRLIYFSYDVKMKEKGDIPEGYSVSREKKERFSLILESASTNQTSMYLCASSPQEETQYFGPGTRLLVL.

This clonotype was found a few times. This chain joins TRBV6-5 and TRBJ2-3, with TRBD2 matching over 14 bases. Germline V gene sequence: CDR1 MNHEY, CDR2 SVGAGI. CDR3 size: 17 residues. The ends lost 2 bases at V and 5 bases at J; junction bases unmatched: 6. CDR3 nucleotides: TGTGCCAGCAGTTACCTGGGACTAGCGGGAGTAAAAGATACGCAGTATTTT. Translated, it gives CASSYLGLAGVKDTQYF.

This clonotype was picked up many times. This rearrangement joins TRBV5-6 to TRBJ2-4; tentatively, D is TRBD2 (6 bases). V dropped 4 bases and J dropped 0 bases, with 11 bases sitting between them. The CDR3 totals 15 residues. Per germline, CDR1 SGHDT and CDR2 YYEEEE. The CDR3 DNA is TGTGCCAGCAGCGATGGGGGACTAGCCAAAAACATTCAGTACTTC. It yields the protein CASSDGGLAKNIQYF.

This clonotype has a count of ten or more. The chain joins TRBV29-1 to TRBJ2-7; D uncertain. The CDR3 consists of 11 residues. The V gene lost 6 bases and the J gene lost 4 bases, with 10 bases spanning the gap. The germline V gene encodes CDR1 SQVTM and CDR2 ANQGSEA. The CDR3 region is CSVESEYEQYF. Here the CDR3 DNA reads TGCAGCGTAGAATCCGAATACGAGCAGTACTTC.

This clonotype was detected ten times or more. The chain recombines TRBV12-3 or TRBV12-4 with TRBJ2-1; 9 bases line up with TRBD2. Unmatched junction bases numbered 13, after V lost 6 bases and J lost 7 bases. The length of the CDR3 is 16 residues. Here the CDR3 DNA reads TGTGCCAGCAGCCACCCCAGCGGGAGGAATTCTAATGAGCAGTTCTTC. Its protein is CASSHPSGRNSNEQFF.

This clonotype occurred many times. J is TRBJ1-2 and V is TRBV6-1; D perhaps matches TRBD1 (6 bases). The CDR3 consists of 13 residues. Trimming pared 4 bases from V and 2 bases from J, leaving 8 bases between. CDR1 MNHNS and CDR2 SASEGT come from the germline V gene. The CDR3 protein is CASSVDSNYGYTF. CDR3 coding DNA: TGTGCCAGCAGTGTGGACAGCAACTATGGCTACACCTTC.

The sample holds many counts of this clonotype. This rearrangement joins TRBV20-1 to TRBJ2-4; 8 nucleotides align to TRBD2. Unmatched junction bases numbered 13, after V lost 6 bases and J lost 0 bases. The germline V gene has CDR1 DFQATT and CDR2 SNEGSKA (reference sequence). The CDR3 length is 17 residues. The CDR3 DNA sequence: TGCAGTGCCCAACTAGCGGCTGGCCACTTAGCCAAAAACATTCAGTACTTC. Translated: CSAQLAAGHLAKNIQYF.

This clonotype has ten or more counts. The rearrangement uses TRBV7-9 and TRBJ2-3; D is unresolved. The V end was cut by 2 bases, the J end by 5 bases, with 8 bases between. The length of the CDR3 is 13 residues. Germline assignment: CDR1 SEHNR and CDR2 FQNEAQ (reference sequence). The CDR3 here is CASSLTAQDTQYF. CDR3 nucleotides: TGTGCCAGCAGCTTAACGGCTCAAGATACGCAGTATTTT. Filled out from reference TRBV7-9 and TRBJ2-3, the complete variable domain reads DTGVSQNPRHKITKRGQNVTFRCDPISEHNRLYWYRQTLGQGPEFLTYFQNEAQLEKSRLLSDRFSAERPKGSFSTLEIQRTEQGDSAMYLCASSLTAQDTQYFGPGTRLTVL.

The J gene is TRBJ1-2, the V gene TRBV6-1; D is unclear. Trimming stripped 7 bases from V and 3 bases from J, with 15 bases between. Per the germline V gene, CDR1 is MNHNS and CDR2 is SASEGT. This CDR3 comprises 14 residues. In DNA form, the CDR3 reads TGTGCCAGCACCCCAGGAGTTGAGCACTATGGCTACACCTTC. Residues: CASTPGVEHYGYTF.

In its sample, this clonotype was seen a few times. The chain carries TRBV4-1 and TRBJ1-3; D perhaps matches TRBD1 (5 bases). The length of the CDR3 is 16 residues. The ends were cut back, 2 bases at V and 0 bases at J, with 11 bases in the middle. Looked up from germline, CDR1 is MGHRA and CDR2 is YSYEKL. The CDR3 here is CASSQPGRISGNTIYF. The CDR3 region has the DNA TGCGCCAGCAGCCAACCGGGACGGATCTCTGGAAACACCATATATTTT.

The chain couples TRBV20-1 to TRBJ1-5, with D tentatively TRBD1 (6 bases). Trimming cost V 6 bases and J 2 bases, with 20 bases left between them. From germline, CDR1 is DFQATT and CDR2 SNEGSKA (reference sequence). CDR3 length: 16 amino acids. The CDR3 nucleotides read TGCAGTGCCAAGTATGGGGGCCTTGGGGGCAATCAGCCCCAGCATTTT. This sequence encodes CSAKYGGLGGNQPQHF.

The sample holds many counts of this clonotype. V gene TRBV2 combines with J gene TRBJ2-2, with no clear D. V gave up 6 bases and J gave up 7 bases, with 12 bases separating them. There are 13 residues in the CDR3. CDR1 SNHLY and CDR2 FYNNEI come from the germline V gene. The CDR3 DNA reads TGTGCCAGCAGCCTCACTGATATCGGGGAGCTGTTTTTT. The encoded protein is CASSLTDIGELFF.

As regards this clonotype: This clone may be a read error of a much larger clone one base away. The rearrangement links TRBV20-1 to TRBJ1-5, with a possible D match to TRBD1 (5 bases). The CDR3 extends over 12 amino acids. CDR1 DFQATT and CDR2 SNEGSKA come from the germline V gene (reference sequence). The V end lost 2 bases, the J end lost 9 bases, and 11 bases lay between the germline ends. The CDR3 nucleotides read TGCAGTGCTAGATGGGGCACAGGGCCCCAGCATTTT. Its translation is CSARWGTGPQHF.